The clone carrying this TCR beta chain appeared many times. The antigen remains unidentified. These data come from a study of T-cell reconstitution after alpha-beta-depleted transplantation in children. The germline V gene encodes CDR1 MNHEY and CDR2 SMNVEV (reference sequence). Trimming took off 6 bases at V and 7 bases at J, with 13 bases between the two ends. This CDR3 comprises 13 residues. A library of TCRbeta sequences, prepared with unique molecular identifiers, was generated. MiXCR, run by TCRdb on the PCR reads, gives a single entry per CDR3 protein. The table has 250,000 to 400,000 distinct CDR3 sequences, approximately 23% seen once. The study's findings and limits: Expanded graft clones, several hundred of them, were reportedly the source of alpha-beta T cells about two months after transplant. By one year post-transplant, T-cell counts and diversity largely arose from T cells that were newly produced.

This chain links TRBV27 with TRBJ2-1, with D unclear. The sample here was PBMCs, mostly from graft donor cells, taken 180 days after TCRalphabeta/CD19-depleted stem cell transplant. This receptor was taken from a male patient between 5 and 17 years old who had a stem cell transplant for acute lymphoblastic leukemia, so the T cells may come from the graft donor. The CDR3 DNA follows: TGTGCCAGCAGCTACAACTTCCCTAATGAGCAGTTCTTC. Translating it yields CASSYNFPNEQFF.